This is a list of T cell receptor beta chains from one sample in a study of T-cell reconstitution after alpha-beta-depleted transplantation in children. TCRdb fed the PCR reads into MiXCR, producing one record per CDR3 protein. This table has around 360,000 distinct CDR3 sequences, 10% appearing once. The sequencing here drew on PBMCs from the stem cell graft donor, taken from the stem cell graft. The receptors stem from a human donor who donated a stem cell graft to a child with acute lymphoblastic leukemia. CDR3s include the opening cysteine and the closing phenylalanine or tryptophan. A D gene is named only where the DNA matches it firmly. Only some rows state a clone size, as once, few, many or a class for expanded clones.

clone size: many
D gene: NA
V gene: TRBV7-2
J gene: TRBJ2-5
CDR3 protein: CASSFFGEETQYF
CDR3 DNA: TGTGCCAGCAGCTTCTTCGGGGAAGAGACCCAGTACTTC

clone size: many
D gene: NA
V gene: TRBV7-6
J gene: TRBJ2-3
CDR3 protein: CASSPEGTDTQYF
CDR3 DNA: TGTGCCAGCAGCCCGGAGGGCACAGATACGCAGTATTTT

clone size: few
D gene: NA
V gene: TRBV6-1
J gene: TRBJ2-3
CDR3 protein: CASSRDATDTQYF
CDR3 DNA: TGTGCCAGCAGCCGGGACGCCACAGATACGCAGTATTTT

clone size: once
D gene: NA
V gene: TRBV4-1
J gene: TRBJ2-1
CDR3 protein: CASSQMAHWENVRSQPSYNEQFF
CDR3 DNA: TGCGCCAGCAGCCAAATGGCCCATTGGGAGAATGTTCGTTCTCAACCCTCCTACAATGAGCAGTTCTTC

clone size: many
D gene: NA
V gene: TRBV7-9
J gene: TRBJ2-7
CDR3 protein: CASSLESYEQYF
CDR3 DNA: TGTGCCAGCAGTTTGGAAAGCTACGAGCAGTACTTC

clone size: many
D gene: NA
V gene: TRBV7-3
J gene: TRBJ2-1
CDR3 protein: CASSLSRSGYNEQFF
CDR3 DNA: TGTGCCAGCAGCTTAAGCCGCAGCGGCTACAATGAGCAGTTCTTC

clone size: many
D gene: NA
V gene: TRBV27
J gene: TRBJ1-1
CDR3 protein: CASSFGGADAEAFF
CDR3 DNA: TGTGCCAGCAGTTTTGGGGGCGCAGACGCTGAAGCTTTCTTT

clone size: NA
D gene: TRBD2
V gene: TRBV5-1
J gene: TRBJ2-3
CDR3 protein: CASSNRLAGFTDTQYF
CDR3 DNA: TGCGCCAGCAGCAACCGACTAGCGGGTTTCACAGATACGCAGTATTTT

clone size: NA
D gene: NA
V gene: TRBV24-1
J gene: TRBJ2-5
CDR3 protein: CATSEKQETQYF
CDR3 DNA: TGTGCCACCAGTGAAAAACAGGAGACCCAGTACTTC

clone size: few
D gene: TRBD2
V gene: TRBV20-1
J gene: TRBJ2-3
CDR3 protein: CSAATSGRATDTQYF
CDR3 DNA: TGCAGTGCCGCTACTAGCGGGAGGGCCACAGATACGCAGTATTTT

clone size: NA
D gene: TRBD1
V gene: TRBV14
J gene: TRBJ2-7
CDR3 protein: CASSTRTGQTPYEQYF
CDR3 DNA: TGTGCCAGCAGCACTCGAACGGGACAGACTCCCTACGAGCAGTACTTC

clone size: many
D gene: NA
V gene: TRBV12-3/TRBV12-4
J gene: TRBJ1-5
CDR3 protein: CASSLGNQPQHF
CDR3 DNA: TGTGCCAGCAGCTTGGGCAATCAGCCCCAGCATTTT

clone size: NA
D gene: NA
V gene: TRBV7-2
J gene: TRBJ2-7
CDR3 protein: CASKPPAGTHEQYF
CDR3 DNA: TGTGCCAGCAAACCCCCAGCAGGGACCCACGAGCAGTACTTC

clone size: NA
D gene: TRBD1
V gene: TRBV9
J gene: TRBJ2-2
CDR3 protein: CASSSTGGPGELFF
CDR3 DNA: TGTGCCAGCAGCTCGACAGGGGGGCCCGGGGAGCTGTTTTTT

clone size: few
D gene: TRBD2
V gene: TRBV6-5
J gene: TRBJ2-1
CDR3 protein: CASSYSSGLAGDIREQFF
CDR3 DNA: TGTGCCAGCAGTTACTCGAGCGGACTAGCGGGAGATATACGCGAGCAGTTCTTC

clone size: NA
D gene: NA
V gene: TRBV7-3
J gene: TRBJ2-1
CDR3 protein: CASSLTWRDEQFF
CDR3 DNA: TGTGCCAGCAGCTTAACTTGGAGGGACGAGCAGTTCTTC

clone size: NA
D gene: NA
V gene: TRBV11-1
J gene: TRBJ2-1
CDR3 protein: CASSSSNTGRGISYNEQFF
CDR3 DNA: TGTGCCAGCAGCTCTTCCAACACGGGTAGGGGGATATCCTACAATGAGCAGTTCTTC

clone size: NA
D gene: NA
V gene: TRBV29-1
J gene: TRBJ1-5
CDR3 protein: CSVGQNSNQPQHF
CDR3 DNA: TGCAGCGTCGGACAGAATAGCAATCAGCCCCAGCATTTT

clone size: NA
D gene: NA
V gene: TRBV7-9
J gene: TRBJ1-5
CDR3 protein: CASSRDNQPQHF
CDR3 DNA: TGTGCCAGCAGCCGTGACAATCAGCCCCAGCATTTT

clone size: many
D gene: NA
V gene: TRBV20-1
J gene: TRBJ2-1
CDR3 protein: CSARAGYNEQFF
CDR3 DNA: TGCAGTGCTAGAGCGGGCTACAATGAGCAGTTCTTC

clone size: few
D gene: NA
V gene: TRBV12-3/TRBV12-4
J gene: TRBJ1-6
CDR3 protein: CASSLAGEDSPLHF
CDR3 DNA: TGTGCCAGCAGTTTAGCGGGGGAGGATTCACCCCTCCACTTT

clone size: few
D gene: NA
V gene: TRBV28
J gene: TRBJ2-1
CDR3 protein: CASTDYKGSKQFF
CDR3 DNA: TGTGCCAGCACTGATTACAAGGGTTCCAAACAGTTCTTC

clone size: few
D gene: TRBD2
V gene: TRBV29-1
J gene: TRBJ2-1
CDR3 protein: CSVATWGPSGGILWQFF
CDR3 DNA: TGCAGCGTCGCAACCTGGGGGCCTAGCGGGGGGATACTTTGGCAGTTCTTC

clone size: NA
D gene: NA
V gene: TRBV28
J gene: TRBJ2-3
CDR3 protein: CASSSMGTTDTQYF
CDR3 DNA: TGTGCCAGCAGCTCGATGGGGACCACAGATACGCAGTATTTT

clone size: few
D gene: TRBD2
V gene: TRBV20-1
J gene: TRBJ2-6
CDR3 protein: CSARDLAASSGANVLTF
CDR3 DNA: TGCAGTGCTAGAGATCTAGCGGCTTCGTCTGGGGCCAACGTCCTGACTTTC

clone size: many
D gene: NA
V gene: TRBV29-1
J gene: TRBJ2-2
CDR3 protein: CSVGRVNTGELFF
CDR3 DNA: TGCAGCGTTGGCCGGGTGAACACCGGGGAGCTGTTTTTT

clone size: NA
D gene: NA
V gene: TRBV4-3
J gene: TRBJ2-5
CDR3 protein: CASSQGSGLQETQYF
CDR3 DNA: TGCGCCAGCAGCCAAGGAAGCGGACTTCAAGAGACCCAGTACTTC

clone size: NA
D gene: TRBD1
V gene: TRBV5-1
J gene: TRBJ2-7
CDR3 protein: CASSSSPGQDFYF
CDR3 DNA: TGCGCCAGCAGCTCCTCCCCGGGACAGGATTTTTACTTC

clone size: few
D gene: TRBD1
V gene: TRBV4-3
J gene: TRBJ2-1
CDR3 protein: CASSQDGGTGGLRNEQFF
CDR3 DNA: TGCGCCAGCAGCCAAGACGGGGGGACAGGGGGCCTACGCAATGAGCAGTTCTTC

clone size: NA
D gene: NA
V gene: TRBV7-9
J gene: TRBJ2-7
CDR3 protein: CASSWSGADYEQYF
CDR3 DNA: TGTGCCAGCAGCTGGTCCGGGGCCGACTACGAGCAGTACTTC

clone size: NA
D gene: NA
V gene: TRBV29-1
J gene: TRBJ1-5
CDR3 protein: CSVSGTPGSNQPQHF
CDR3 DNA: TGCAGCGTTTCCGGGACCCCAGGGAGCAATCAGCCCCAGCATTTT

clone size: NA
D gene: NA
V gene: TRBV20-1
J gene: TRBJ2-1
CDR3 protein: CSAKRNEQFF
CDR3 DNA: TGCAGTGCTAAACGGAATGAGCAGTTCTTC

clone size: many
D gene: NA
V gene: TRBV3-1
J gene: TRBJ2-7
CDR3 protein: CASSQARSYEQYF
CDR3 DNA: TGTGCCAGCAGCCAAGCGAGGTCCTACGAGCAGTACTTC

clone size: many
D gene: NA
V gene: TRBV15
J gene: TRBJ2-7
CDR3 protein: CATRRGEVYEQYF
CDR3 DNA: TGTGCCACCCGCAGGGGGGAAGTCTACGAGCAGTACTTC

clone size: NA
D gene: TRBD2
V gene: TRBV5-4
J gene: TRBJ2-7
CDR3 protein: CASSLVGLAGRLSYEQYF
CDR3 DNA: TGTGCCAGCAGCTTGGTGGGACTAGCGGGACGACTTTCCTACGAGCAGTACTTC

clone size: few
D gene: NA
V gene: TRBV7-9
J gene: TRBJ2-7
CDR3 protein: CASSLGPRGIYEQYF
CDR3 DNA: TGTGCCAGCAGCTTAGGCCCCAGGGGTATCTACGAGCAGTACTTC

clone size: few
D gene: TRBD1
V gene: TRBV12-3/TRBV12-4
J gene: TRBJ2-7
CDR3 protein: CASSPSQGAAHEQYF
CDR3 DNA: TGTGCCAGCAGTCCCAGTCAGGGGGCGGCCCACGAGCAGTACTTC

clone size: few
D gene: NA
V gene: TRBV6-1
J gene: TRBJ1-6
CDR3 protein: CATAWAGNQGLHF
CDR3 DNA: TGTGCCACCGCGTGGGCAGGGAATCAAGGCCTCCACTTT

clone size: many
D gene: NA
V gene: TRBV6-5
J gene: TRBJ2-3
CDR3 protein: CASSYAGSSTDTQYF
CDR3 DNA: TGTGCCAGCAGTTACGCAGGGAGTAGCACAGATACGCAGTATTTT

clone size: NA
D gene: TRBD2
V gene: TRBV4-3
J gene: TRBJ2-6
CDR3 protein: CASSQDGGGSGANVLTF
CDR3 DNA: TGCGCCAGCAGCCAAGATGGCGGGGGCTCTGGGGCCAACGTCCTGACTTTC

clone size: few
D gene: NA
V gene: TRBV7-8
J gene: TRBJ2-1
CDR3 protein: CASSPYGGSSYNEQFF
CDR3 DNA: TGTGCCAGCAGCCCATATGGGGGAAGCTCCTACAATGAGCAGTTCTTC

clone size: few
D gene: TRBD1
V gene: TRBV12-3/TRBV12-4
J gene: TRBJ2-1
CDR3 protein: CASSARDRTFDEQFF
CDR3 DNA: TGTGCCAGCAGTGCCCGGGACAGGACCTTCGATGAGCAGTTCTTC

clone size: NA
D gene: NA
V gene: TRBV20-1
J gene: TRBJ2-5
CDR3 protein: CSARTRVQETQYF
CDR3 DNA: TGCAGTGCTAGAACCAGAGTCCAAGAGACCCAGTACTTC

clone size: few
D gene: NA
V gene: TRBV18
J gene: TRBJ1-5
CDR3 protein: CASSPVAGARSQPQHF
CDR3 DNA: TGTGCCAGCTCACCAGTCGCAGGGGCGAGGAGTCAGCCCCAGCATTTT

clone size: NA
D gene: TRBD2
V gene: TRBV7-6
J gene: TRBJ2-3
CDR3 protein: CASRSGTSGIPDTQYF
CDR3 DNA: TGTGCCAGCAGATCCGGGACTAGCGGGATTCCAGATACGCAGTATTTT

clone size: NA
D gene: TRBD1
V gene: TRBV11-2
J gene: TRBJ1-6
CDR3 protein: CASSQGTVRLSPLHF
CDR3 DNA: TGTGCCAGCAGCCAGGGGACAGTGAGGCTTTCACCCCTCCACTTT

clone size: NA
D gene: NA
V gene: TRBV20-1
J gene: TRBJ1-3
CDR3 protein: CSARKADSGNTIYF
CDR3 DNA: TGCAGTGCTAGAAAGGCCGACTCTGGAAACACCATATATTTT

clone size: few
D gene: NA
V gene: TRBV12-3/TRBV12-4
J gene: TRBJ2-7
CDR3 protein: CASSFPGSEQYF
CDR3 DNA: TGTGCCAGCAGTTTTCCCGGGAGCGAGCAGTACTTC

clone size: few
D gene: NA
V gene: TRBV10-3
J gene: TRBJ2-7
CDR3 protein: CAISEPRGRGVEQYF
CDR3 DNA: TGTGCCATCAGTGAGCCCAGGGGACGGGGAGTAGAGCAGTACTTC

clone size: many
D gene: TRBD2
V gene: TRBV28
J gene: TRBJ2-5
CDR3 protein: CASSFREGSFEETQYF
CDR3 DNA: TGTGCCAGCAGTTTTCGGGAGGGAAGTTTTGAAGAGACCCAGTACTTC

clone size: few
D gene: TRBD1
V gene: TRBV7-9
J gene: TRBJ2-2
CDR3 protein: CASSDGTATGELFF
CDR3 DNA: TGTGCCAGCAGCGACGGGACAGCCACCGGGGAGCTGTTTTTT

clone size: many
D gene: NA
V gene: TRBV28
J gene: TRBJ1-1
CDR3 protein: CASSLWKTEAFF
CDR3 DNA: TGTGCCAGCAGTTTATGGAAGACTGAAGCTTTCTTT

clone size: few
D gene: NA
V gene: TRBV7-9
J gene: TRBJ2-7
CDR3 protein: CASSPGRSAYEQYF
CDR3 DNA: TGTGCCAGCAGCCCAGGGCGGTCGGCCTACGAGCAGTACTTC

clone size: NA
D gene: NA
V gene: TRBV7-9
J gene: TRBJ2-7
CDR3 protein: CASSSLGGPYEQYF
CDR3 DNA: TGTGCCAGCAGCTCCCTAGGGGGGCCCTACGAGCAGTACTTC

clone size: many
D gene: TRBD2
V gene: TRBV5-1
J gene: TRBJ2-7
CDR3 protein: CASSQGLSYEQYF
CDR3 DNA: TGCGCCAGCAGCCAGGGACTATCCTACGAGCAGTACTTC